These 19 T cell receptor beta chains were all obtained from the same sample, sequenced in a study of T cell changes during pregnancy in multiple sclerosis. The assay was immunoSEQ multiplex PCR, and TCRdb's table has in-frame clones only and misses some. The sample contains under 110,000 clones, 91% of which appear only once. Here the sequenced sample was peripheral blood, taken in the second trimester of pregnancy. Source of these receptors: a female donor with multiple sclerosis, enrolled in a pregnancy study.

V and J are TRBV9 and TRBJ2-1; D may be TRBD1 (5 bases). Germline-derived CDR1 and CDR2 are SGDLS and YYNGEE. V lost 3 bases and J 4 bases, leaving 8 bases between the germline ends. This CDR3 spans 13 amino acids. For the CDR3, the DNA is TGTGCCAGCAGCGCCCAGGGTTACAATGAGCAGTTCTTC. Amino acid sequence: CASSAQGYNEQFF.

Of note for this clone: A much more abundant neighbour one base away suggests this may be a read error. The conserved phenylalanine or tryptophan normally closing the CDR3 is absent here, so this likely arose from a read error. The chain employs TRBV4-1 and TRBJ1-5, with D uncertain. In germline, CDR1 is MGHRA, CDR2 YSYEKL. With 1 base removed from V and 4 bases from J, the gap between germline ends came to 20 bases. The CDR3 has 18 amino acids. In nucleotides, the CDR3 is TGCGCCAGCAGCCAAGGGGGAGGCTTATCGATTTCTAATCAGCCCCAGCATCTT. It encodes CASSQGGGLSISNQPQHL.

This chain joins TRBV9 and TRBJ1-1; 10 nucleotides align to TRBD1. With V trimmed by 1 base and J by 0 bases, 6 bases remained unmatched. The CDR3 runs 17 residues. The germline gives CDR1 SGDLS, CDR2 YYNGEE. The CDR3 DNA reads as TGTGCCAGCAGCGTAATAGGGACAGGGGTAATGAACACTGAAGCTTTCTTT. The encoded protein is CASSVIGTGVMNTEAFF.

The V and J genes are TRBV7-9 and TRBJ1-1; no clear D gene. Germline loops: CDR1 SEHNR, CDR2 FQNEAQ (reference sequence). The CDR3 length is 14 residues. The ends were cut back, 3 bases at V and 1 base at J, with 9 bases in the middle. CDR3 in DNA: TGTGCCAGCAGCTTTACCGGTCCGAACACTGAAGCTTTCTTT. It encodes CASSFTGPNTEAFF. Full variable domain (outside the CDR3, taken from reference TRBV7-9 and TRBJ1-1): DTGVSQNPRHKITKRGQNVTFRCDPISEHNRLYWYRQTLGQGPEFLTYFQNEAQLEKSRLLSDRFSAERPKGSFSTLEIQRTEQGDSAMYLCASSFTGPNTEAFFGQGTRLTVV.

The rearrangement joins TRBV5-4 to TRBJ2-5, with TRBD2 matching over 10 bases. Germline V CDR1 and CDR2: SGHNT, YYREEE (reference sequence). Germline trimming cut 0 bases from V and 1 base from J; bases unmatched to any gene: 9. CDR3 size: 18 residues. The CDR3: CASSLGGSSGRFQETQYF. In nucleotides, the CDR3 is TGTGCCAGCAGCTTGGGGGGTTCTAGCGGGAGATTCCAAGAGACCCAGTACTTC.

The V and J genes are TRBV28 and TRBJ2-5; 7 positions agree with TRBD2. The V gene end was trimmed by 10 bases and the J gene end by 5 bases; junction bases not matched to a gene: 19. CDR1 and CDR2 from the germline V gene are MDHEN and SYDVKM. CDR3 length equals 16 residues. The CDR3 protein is CATNLGGSVKGETQYF. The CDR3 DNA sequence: TGTGCCACGAACCTGGGCGGGAGTGTGAAGGGGGAGACCCAGTACTTC. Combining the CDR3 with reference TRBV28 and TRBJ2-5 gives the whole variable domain DVKVTQSSRYLVKRTGEKVFLECVQDMDHENMFWYRQDPGLGLRLIYFSYDVKMKEKGDIPEGYSVSREKKERFSLILESASTNQTSMYLCATNLGGSVKGETQYFGPGTRLLVL.

The CDR3 DNA is TGTGCCAGCAGCTCGACCAGCGGACAGGGTGGCTCCTACGAGCAGTACTTC. It is translated as CASSSTSGQGGSYEQYF. V is TRBV5-6 and J is TRBJ2-7; TRBD1 matches at 8 bases. The ends lost 3 bases at V and 0 bases at J; junction bases unmatched: 11. Germline-derived CDR1 and CDR2 are SGHDT and YYEEEE. The CDR3 is 17 residues long.

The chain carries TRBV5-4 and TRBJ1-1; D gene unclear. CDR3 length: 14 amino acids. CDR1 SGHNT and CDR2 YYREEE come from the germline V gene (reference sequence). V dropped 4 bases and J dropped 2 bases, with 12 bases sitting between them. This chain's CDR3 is CASSTGGGNTEAFF. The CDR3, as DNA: TGTGCCAGCAGCACCGGTGGAGGAAACACTGAAGCTTTCTTT. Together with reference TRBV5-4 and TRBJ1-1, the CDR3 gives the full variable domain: ETGVTQSPTHLIKTRGQQVTLRCSSQSGHNTVSWYQQALGQGPQFIFQYYREEENGRGNFPPRFSGLQFPNYSSELNVNALELDDSALYLCASSTGGGNTEAFFGQGTRLTVV.

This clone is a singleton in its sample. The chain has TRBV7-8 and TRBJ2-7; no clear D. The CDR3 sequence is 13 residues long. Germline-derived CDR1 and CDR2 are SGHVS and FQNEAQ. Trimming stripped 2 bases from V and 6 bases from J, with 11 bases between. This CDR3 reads CASSLSPVLEQYF. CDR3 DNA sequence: TGTGCCAGCAGCTTATCTCCGGTTCTCGAGCAGTACTTC.

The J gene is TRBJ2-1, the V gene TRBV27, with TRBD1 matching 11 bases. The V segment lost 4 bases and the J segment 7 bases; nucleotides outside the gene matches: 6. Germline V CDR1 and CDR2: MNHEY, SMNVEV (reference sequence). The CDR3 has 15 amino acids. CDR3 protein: CASSSGRDRGNEQFF. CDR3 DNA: TGTGCCAGCAGTTCTGGCCGGGACAGGGGGAATGAGCAGTTCTTC.

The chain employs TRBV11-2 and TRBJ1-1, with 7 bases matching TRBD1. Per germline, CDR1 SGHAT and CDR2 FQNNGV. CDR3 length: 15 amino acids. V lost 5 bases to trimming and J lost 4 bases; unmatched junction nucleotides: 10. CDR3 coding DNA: TGTGCCAGCAGCCTCGGGACAGTTTTGATCACTGAAGCTTTCTTT. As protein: CASSLGTVLITEAFF.

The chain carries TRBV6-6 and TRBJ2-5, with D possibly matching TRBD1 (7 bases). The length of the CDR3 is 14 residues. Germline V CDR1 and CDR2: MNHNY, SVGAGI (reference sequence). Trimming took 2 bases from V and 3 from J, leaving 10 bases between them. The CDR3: CASSYGGTEETQYF. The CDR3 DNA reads TGTGCCAGCAGTTACGGGGGGACAGAAGAGACCCAGTACTTC.

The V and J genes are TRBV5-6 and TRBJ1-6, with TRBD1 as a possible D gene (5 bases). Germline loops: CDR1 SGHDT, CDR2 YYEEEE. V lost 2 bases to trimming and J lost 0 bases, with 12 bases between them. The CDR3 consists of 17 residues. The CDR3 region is CASSFGRGSSYNSPLHF. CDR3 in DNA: TGTGCCAGCAGCTTTGGGAGGGGTTCCTCCTATAATTCACCCCTCCACTTT.

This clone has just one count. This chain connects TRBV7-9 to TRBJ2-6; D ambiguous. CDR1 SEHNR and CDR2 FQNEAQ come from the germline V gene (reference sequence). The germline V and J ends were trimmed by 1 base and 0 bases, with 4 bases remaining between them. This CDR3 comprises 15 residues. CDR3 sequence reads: CASSLDGSGANVLTF. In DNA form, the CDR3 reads TGTGCCAGCAGCTTAGACGGCTCTGGGGCCAACGTCCTGACTTTC.

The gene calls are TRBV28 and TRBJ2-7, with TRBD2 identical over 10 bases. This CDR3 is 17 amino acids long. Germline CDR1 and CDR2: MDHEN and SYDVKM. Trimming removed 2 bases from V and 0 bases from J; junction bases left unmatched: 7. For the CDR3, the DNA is TGTGCCAGCAGTTTAGGGCTAGCGGGAGATTACTCCTACGAGCAGTACTTC. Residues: CASSLGLAGDYSYEQYF.

CDR3 nucleotide sequence: TGTGCCAGCAGTGACACGGGAGGGGACTACAATGAGCAGTTCTTC. It yields the protein CASSDTGGDYNEQFF. The V and J genes are TRBV2 and TRBJ2-1, with TRBD2 matching 8 bases. Losses at the gene ends were 3 bases for V and 3 bases for J; bases not matched to a gene: 4. There are 15 residues in the CDR3. In germline, CDR1 is SNHLY, CDR2 FYNNEI.

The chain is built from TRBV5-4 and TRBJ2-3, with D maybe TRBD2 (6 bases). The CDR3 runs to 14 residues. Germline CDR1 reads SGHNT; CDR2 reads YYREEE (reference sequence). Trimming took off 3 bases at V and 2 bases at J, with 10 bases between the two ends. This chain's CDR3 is CASSSLGLTDTQYF. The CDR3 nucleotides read TGTGCCAGCAGCTCCCTGGGACTCACAGATACGCAGTATTTT.

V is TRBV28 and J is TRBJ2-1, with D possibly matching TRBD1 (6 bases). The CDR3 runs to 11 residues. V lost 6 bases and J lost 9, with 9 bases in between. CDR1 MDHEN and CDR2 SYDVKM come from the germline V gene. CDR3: CASSRTVEQFF. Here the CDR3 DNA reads TGTGCCAGCAGCAGGACAGTTGAGCAGTTCTTC.

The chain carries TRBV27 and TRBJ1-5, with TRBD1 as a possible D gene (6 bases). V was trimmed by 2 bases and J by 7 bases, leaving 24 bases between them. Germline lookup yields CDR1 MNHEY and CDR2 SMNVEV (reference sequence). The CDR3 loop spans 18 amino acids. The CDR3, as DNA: TGTGCCAGCAGTTTAATCGGTGCAGGGGCGCAAATCCGCCAGCCCCAGCATTTT. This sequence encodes CASSLIGAGAQIRQPQHF.